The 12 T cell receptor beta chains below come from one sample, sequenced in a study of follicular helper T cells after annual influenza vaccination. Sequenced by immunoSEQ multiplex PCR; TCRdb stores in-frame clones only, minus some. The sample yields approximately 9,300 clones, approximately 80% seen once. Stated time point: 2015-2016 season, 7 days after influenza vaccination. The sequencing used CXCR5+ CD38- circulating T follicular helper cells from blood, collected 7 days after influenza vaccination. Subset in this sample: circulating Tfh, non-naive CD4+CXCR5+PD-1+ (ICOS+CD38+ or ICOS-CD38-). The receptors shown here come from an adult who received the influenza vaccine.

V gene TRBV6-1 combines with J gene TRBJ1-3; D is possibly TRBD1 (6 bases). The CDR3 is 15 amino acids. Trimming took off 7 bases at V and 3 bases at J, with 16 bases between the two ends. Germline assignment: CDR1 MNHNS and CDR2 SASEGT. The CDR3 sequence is CASIWGPVNGNTIYF. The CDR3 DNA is TGTGCCAGCATTTGGGGGCCGGTAAATGGAAACACCATATATTTT.

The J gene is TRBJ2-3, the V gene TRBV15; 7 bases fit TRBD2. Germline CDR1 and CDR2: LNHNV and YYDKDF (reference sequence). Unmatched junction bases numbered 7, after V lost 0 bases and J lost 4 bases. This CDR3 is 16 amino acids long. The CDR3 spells CATSRDTGGAADTQYF. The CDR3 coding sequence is TGTGCCACCAGCAGAGATACGGGGGGAGCGGCAGATACGCAGTATTTT.

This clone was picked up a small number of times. CDR3 nucleotide sequence: TGTGCCAGCAGGCAGATGAGCTCCTACGAGCAGTACTTC. It specifies CASRQMSSYEQYF. The chain employs TRBV7-2 and TRBJ2-7; D gene ambiguous. This CDR3 spans 13 amino acids. Germline V gives CDR1 SGHTA, CDR2 FQGNSA. V lost 6 bases to trimming and J lost 0 bases, with 9 bases between them.

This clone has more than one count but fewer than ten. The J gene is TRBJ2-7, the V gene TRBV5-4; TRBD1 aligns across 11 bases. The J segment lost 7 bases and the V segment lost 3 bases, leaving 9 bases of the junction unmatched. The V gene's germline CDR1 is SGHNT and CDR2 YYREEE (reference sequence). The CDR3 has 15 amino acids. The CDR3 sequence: CASSSGTGGTEEQYF. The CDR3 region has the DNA TGTGCCAGCAGCTCTGGGACAGGGGGGACGGAGGAGCAGTACTTC.

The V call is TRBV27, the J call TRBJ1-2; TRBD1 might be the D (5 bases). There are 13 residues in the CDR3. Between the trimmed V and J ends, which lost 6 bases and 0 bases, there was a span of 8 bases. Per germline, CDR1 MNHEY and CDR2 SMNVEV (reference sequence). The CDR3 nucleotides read TGTGCCAGCAGCCGACAGTCTAACTATGGCTACACCTTC. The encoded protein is CASSRQSNYGYTF.

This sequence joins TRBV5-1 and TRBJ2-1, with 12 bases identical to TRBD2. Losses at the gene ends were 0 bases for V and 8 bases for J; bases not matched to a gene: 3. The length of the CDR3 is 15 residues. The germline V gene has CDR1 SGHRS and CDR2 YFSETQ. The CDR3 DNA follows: TGCGCCAGCAGCTTGGGGACTAGCGGGGACGATGAGCAGTTCTTC. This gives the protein CASSLGTSGDDEQFF.

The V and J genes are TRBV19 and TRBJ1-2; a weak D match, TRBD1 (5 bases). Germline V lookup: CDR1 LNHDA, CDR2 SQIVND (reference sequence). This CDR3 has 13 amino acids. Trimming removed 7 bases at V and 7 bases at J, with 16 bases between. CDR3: CASTLGGKVGYTF. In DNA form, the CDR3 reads TGTGCCAGTACCCTGGGGGGGAAGGTTGGCTACACCTTC.

CDR3 nucleotides: TGCGCCAGCAGCTTTGCGGGGCCCGAGGATACGCAGTATTTT. This codes for CASSFAGPEDTQYF. V gene TRBV5-1 combines with J gene TRBJ2-3; D is perhaps TRBD2 (6 bases). This CDR3 has 14 residues. Trimming took off 2 bases at V and 6 bases at J, with 13 bases between the two ends. Per the germline V gene, CDR1 is SGHRS and CDR2 is YFSETQ.

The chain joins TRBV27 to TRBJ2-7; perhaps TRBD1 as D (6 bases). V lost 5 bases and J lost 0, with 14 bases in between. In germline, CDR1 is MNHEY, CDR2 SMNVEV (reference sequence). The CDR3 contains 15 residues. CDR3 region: CASSPQGGSSYEQYF. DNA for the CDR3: TGTGCCAGCAGTCCCCAAGGGGGTAGCTCCTACGAGCAGTACTTC.

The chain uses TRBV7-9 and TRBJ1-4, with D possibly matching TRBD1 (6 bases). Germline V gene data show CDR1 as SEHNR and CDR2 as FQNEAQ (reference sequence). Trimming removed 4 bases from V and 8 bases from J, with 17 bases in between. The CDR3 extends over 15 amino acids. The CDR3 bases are TGTGCCAGCAGCTCTGACAGGTCCCGGGGGGAAAAACTGTTTTTT. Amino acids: CASSSDRSRGEKLFF.

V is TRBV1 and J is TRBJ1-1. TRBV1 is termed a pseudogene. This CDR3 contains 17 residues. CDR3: CTSSQQLGGHVNTEAFF. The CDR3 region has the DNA TGCACCAGCAGCCAACAGCTCGGGGGACACGTGAACACTGAAGCTTTCTTT.

The CDR3 loop is CASSLGGLLNEQFF. CDR3 nucleotide sequence: TGTGCCAGCAGCTTAGGGGGACTTCTCAATGAGCAGTTCTTC. This chain uses TRBV7-8 with TRBJ2-1; a possible D gene is TRBD2 (6 bases). This CDR3 contains 14 residues. Trimming removed 1 base at V and 6 bases at J, with 10 bases between. CDR1 SGHVS and CDR2 FQNEAQ come from the germline V gene.